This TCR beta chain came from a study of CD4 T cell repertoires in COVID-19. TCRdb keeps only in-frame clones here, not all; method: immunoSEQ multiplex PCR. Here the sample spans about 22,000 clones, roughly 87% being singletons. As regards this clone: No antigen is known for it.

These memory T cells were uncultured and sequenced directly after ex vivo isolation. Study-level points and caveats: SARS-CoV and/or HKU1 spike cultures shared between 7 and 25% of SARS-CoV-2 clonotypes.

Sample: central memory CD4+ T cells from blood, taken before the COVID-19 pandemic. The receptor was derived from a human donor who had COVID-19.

CDR3 in DNA: TGCAGCGTCGACAGGGTCACAGATACGCAGTATTTT. Protein: CSVDRVTDTQYF. The chain joins TRBV29-1 to TRBJ2-3; TRBD1 matches 7 bases. The junction had 2 bases not matched to a gene; V was cut back by 6 bases and J by 2 bases. CDR1 and CDR2 (germline): SQVTM, ANQGSEA. This CDR3 comprises 12 residues.